The present T cell receptor beta chain was sequenced within a study of T cells in localized non-small cell lung cancer (dated by TCRdb to the early 2020s). Regarding the study in general: Comparing tumors with uninvolved tumor-adjacent lungs, the study looked at the T cell repertoires of 236 patients with early-stage NSCLC. The cohort consisted of 200 to 300 treatment-naive NSCLC patients whose localized lung tumors had been resected. The mean age of the NSCLC patients was under 70 years, with approximately 130 men and around 100 women.

Results and caveats for the whole study, not just this receptor: Higher T cell density in blood was associated with longer overall survival, whereas higher clonality in adjacent lung was associated with shorter survival. Because the study design was exploratory, TCR variables were selected using unadjusted p-values without false-discovery rate correction. Because multi-region tumor sequencing was not done, intratumor heterogeneity could not be ruled out. The highest T cell clonality was observed in uninvolved tumor-adjacent lung, where clonality exceeded that of tumor, suggesting that antigenic responses were more focused in uninvolved tumor-adjacent lung. Of the top 100 tumor clones, a median of approximately 60 were detected in paired uninvolved adjacent lung; under 30 were also among that lung's top 100.

On this clone itself: The specificity of this receptor is unknown. No much larger clone exists at a distance of one base, and base qualities are not known.

The immunoSEQ Assay was used to sequence TCR beta CDR3 regions from DNA. In the source study's methods: T cell density was computed as TCR beta template counts normalized to usable DNA estimated by amplifying housekeeping genes. Using the preseqR package, richness was estimated by extrapolating to 120,000 templates for tissue samples and 400,000 templates for PBMC samples. Clonality was defined by subtracting Pielou's evenness from one. To identify tissue-enriched TCRs, differential abundance testing was run on productive amino-acid clonotypes with a minimum total count of 5 and an alpha of 0.1. The Jaccard Index and the Morisita Overlap Index were used to quantify repertoire overlap between compartments. GLIPH grouped TCR beta CDR3s together with public tetramer-defined viral CDR3s, and a viral motif had to include at least three viral sequences and also show V-gene enrichment. TCRdb took this table from immuneACCESS and kept in-frame rearrangements with V and J called. Such tables lack part of the clones; where checked against another copy, unresolved V genes explain under half of the gap, and the rest is unexplained. Clonal size and the V and J genes are those of that table, whereas D and trimming came from the DNA. This sample gives 7,000 or so clones in total; roughly 50% of them show up just once. About 2.8% of the sample goes to the ten largest clones.

Sequences GTSNPN (CDR1) and SVGIG (CDR2) are obtained from the germline V gene (reference sequence). The CDR3 runs 13 amino acids, cysteine and phenylalanine included. Kept here is only the CDR3 DNA, which spans 39 bases and is read in frame from base 1. A distance of 8 bases separates the germline ends of V and J, which lose 2 bases and 3 bases respectively. The receptor's source is an older female donor with stage I lung adenocarcinoma. Material: lymph node tissue, obtained before any cancer treatment. The V gene is TRBV30 and the J gene is TRBJ1-5; possibly the D gene is TRBD1, per 5 matching bases. The CDR3 protein is CAWSPGDNQPQHF. In nucleotides, the sequence is TGTGCCTGGAGTCCGGGGGACAATCAGCCCCAGCATTTT. Here the CDR3 is joined to the reference TRBV30 and TRBJ1-5 genes, and the full variable domain is: SQTIHQWPATLVQPVGSPLSLECTVEGTSNPNLYWYRQAAGRGLQLLFYSVGIGQISSEVPQNLSASRPQDRQFILSSKKLLLSDSGFYLCAWSPGDNQPQHFGDGTRLSIL.